Presented here are 18 T cell receptor beta chains from one specimen sequenced in a study of shared clonotypes between healthy human individuals. Sequenced by immunoSEQ multiplex PCR; TCRdb stores in-frame clones only, minus some. The top ten clones hold 0.1% to 0.15% of a sample with 2,100,000 or so clones, roughly 95% of them seen once. The sample comprised naive CD4+ T cells sorted from blood. Subset described: CD45RA+ positively selected. The receptor set was obtained from a man aged 18 to 29 in good health.

This clone was found once. This specimen includes other DNA sequences encoding the same CDR3. The chain carries TRBV6-1 and TRBJ2-1, with 8 bases that match TRBD2. V was pared by 4 bases and J by 0 bases, with 2 bases of the junction left unmatched. Germline CDR1 reads MNHNS; CDR2 reads SASEGT. The CDR3 sequence is 15 residues long. The DNA for the CDR3 is TGTGCCAGCAGTGTGAGCGGGAGCTCCTACAATGAGCAGTTCTTC. This translates into CASSVSGSSYNEQFF.

The count of this clone is one. The J gene is TRBJ2-7, the V gene TRBV7-8, with D hard to call. V was cut by 0 bases and J by 0 bases, with 18 bases left in between. Germline lookup yields CDR1 SGHVS and CDR2 FQNEAQ. The CDR3 spans 18 residues. CDR3 DNA sequence: TGTGCCAGCAGCTTAGCATTCTCTACAGATGCCTCCTCCTACGAGCAGTACTTC. It is translated as CASSLAFSTDASSYEQYF.

This clone was found once. Other DNA sequences in this specimen translate into the identical CDR3. V gene TRBV30 combines with J gene TRBJ2-7; D gene uncertain. CDR1 is GTSNPN, CDR2 SVGIG, per germline (reference sequence). V was trimmed by 5 bases and J by 2 bases, leaving 10 bases between them. The CDR3 is 12 amino acids. The CDR3 coding sequence is TGTGCCTGGGCAGCCGGAGCCTACGAGCAGTACTTC. The encoded protein is CAWAAGAYEQYF.

The rearrangement uses TRBV18 and TRBJ2-7, with 11 bases aligning to TRBD1. After removal of 6 bases from V and 2 bases from J, the junction contained 3 bases not matched to a gene. The CDR3 has 14 residues. Germline V gives CDR1 KGHSH, CDR2 LQKENI. CDR3 amino acids: CASSGTGGPYEQYF. The CDR3 bases are TGTGCCAGCTCCGGGACAGGGGGGCCCTACGAGCAGTACTTC.

This chain joins TRBV18 and TRBJ1-1; possible D gene TRBD1, 6 bases. Between the trimmed V and J ends, which lost 3 bases and 4 bases, there was a span of 21 bases. Germline V gene sequence: CDR1 KGHSH, CDR2 LQKENI. This CDR3 is 17 amino acids long. CDR3 nucleotides: TGTGCCAGCTCACCTTATGATTCGACAGGATCGGGCACTGAAGCTTTCTTT. It is translated as CASSPYDSTGSGTEAFF.

As to this clone: Other DNA variants within this sample encode the same CDR3. The chain combines TRBV6-5 with TRBJ1-3, with D uncertain. CDR1 is MNHEY and CDR2 is SVGAGI in the germline V gene. V lost 7 bases and J lost 4, with 5 bases in between. This CDR3 spans 11 amino acids. The CDR3 nucleotides read TGTGCCAGCATTCGCGGAAACACCATATATTTT. Amino acids: CASIRGNTIYF.

This chain links TRBV18 with TRBJ2-1, with D unclear. The CDR3 totals 13 residues. V shed 0 bases and J shed 7 bases, with 7 bases lying between them. Germline V gene lookup returns CDR1 KGHSH and CDR2 LQKENI. CDR3: CASSPPPTNEQFF. CDR3 nucleotides: TGTGCCAGCTCACCACCTCCGACTAATGAGCAGTTCTTC.

The chain couples TRBV6-5 to TRBJ2-1; D is ambiguous. Per germline, CDR1 MNHEY and CDR2 SVGAGI. The CDR3 is 14 residues long. The V and J ends lost 6 bases and 2 bases respectively, with 11 bases between them. The CDR3 DNA reads TGTGCCAGCAGGGCGGTGGGCGCCTACAATGAGCAGTTCTTC. Amino acids: CASRAVGAYNEQFF.

The gene calls are TRBV19 and TRBJ1-3; D gene ambiguous. The V end was cut by 4 bases, the J end by 0 bases, with 10 bases between. The CDR3 totals 15 residues. Germline values: CDR1 LNHDA, CDR2 SQIVND (reference sequence). CDR3 DNA: TGTGCCAGTAGTACGGCAGCAGTCTCTGGAAACACCATATATTTT. Protein: CASSTAAVSGNTIYF.

The V gene is TRBV28, the J gene TRBJ2-6, with no clear D. V lost 9 bases to trimming and J lost 15 bases, with 21 bases between them. This CDR3 has 13 residues. CDR1 is MDHEN and CDR2 is SYDVKM in the germline V gene. The CDR3 nucleotides read TGTGCCAGTACCTCGGGCCTCCGGGTACACCTGACTTTC. Protein product: CASTSGLRVHLTF.

The chain recombines TRBV11-2 with TRBJ2-3, with D possibly matching TRBD2 (5 bases). The V gene lost 8 bases and the J gene lost 4 bases, with 22 bases spanning the gap. The germline gives CDR1 SGHAT, CDR2 FQNNGV. CDR3 length equals 16 residues. CDR3 amino acids: CASSPGVSARPDTQYF. The CDR3 DNA reads as TGTGCCAGCTCCCCCGGGGTTTCCGCCCGGCCAGATACGCAGTATTTT.

This chain's CDR3 is CASSRSSDPTNTEAFF. Written as DNA, the CDR3 is TGCGCCAGCAGCCGTTCTTCGGATCCCACCAACACTGAAGCTTTCTTT. V is TRBV5-1 and J is TRBJ1-1, with D unresolved. Germline CDR1 SGHRS, CDR2 YFSETQ. The V and J ends lost 4 bases and 2 bases respectively, with 18 bases between them. The CDR3 consists of 16 residues.

The chain uses TRBV10-3 and TRBJ1-6; a weak D match, TRBD1 (5 bases). CDR3 length equals 18 residues. The V gene's germline CDR1 is ENHRY and CDR2 SYGVKD. V was shortened by 0 bases and J by 6 bases, with 18 bases between the two germline ends. CDR3 nucleotide sequence: TGTGCCATCAGTGAGTCGAGTTTGTTGGCAGGGACTAATTCACCCCTCCACTTT. Translating it yields CAISESSLLAGTNSPLHF.

The chain combines TRBV2 with TRBJ2-2, with TRBD2 matching 13 bases. J was trimmed by 6 bases and V by 6 bases; bases with no gene match: 13. The CDR3 is made up of 18 amino acids. CDR1 SNHLY and CDR2 FYNNEI come from the germline V gene. CDR3 bases: TGTGCCAGCAGATGGACTAGCGGGGGCCTTGCTAGCCCCGGGGAGCTGTTTTTT. Translating it yields CASRWTSGGLASPGELFF.

The chain has TRBV18 and TRBJ2-5; 7 bases map to TRBD2. J was trimmed by 2 bases and V by 4 bases; bases with no gene match: 10. The CDR3 contains 16 residues. Germline-derived CDR1 and CDR2 are KGHSH and LQKENI. DNA for the CDR3: TGTGCCAGCTCACGGGGGAGGGGATCCGTGCAAGAGACCCAGTACTTC. Protein product: CASSRGRGSVQETQYF.

This chain's CDR3 is CASSEYQQGGSYEQYF. DNA of the CDR3: TGTGCCAGCAGTGAATACCAACAGGGGGGCTCCTACGAGCAGTACTTC. The genes are TRBV6-1 and TRBJ2-7; 8 bases are a match to TRBD1. CDR3 size: 16 residues. V was pared by 2 bases and J by 0 bases, with 6 bases of the junction left unmatched. CDR1 and CDR2 (germline): MNHNS, SASEGT.

The J gene is TRBJ1-1, the V gene TRBV10-3; perhaps TRBD1 as D (5 bases). The CDR3 sequence is 14 residues long. V was shortened by 6 bases and J by 1 base, with 12 bases between the two germline ends. CDR1 ENHRY and CDR2 SYGVKD come from the germline V gene. The CDR3 here is CAISLGVENTEAFF. The CDR3 coding sequence is TGTGCCATCAGCCTAGGGGTTGAGAACACTGAAGCTTTCTTT.

The sample holds one count of this clone. The chain carries TRBV5-1 and TRBJ2-5; TRBD1 aligns across 8 bases. CDR1 and CDR2 from the germline V gene are SGHRS and YFSETQ. This CDR3 has 14 residues. V lost 4 bases, J lost 2 bases, and 4 bases stayed unmatched. The CDR3 here is CASSGGQAQETQYF. CDR3 DNA sequence: TGCGCCAGCAGCGGGGGACAGGCACAAGAGACCCAGTACTTC.